The sequence of this T cell receptor beta chain was determined in a study of blood T cells in healthy people across ages. Study-wide points: Observed TCR beta diversity per million T cells went down as age went up. This fall followed a roughly linear course with age. Greater diversity and more naive CD4+ cells were seen in long-lived donors than in aged donors. The study lacked donor CMV status, which possibly confounded expanded clonotype changes.

This clonotype was seen a few times. Antigen specificity is unknown. Trimming took 0 bases from V and 8 from J; bases not matched to a gene: 8. Germline V CDR1 and CDR2: SGDLS, YYNGEE. The CDR3 is 15 residues long. Primers used in a second PCR of roughly 6 to 11 cycles were a sample-barcoded 5' primer and a J-beta primer mix. From each sample, at least 2.5 million paired-end reads containing CDR3 were obtained. TCRdb redid the calling of the 5' RACE reads with MiXCR, one entry per CDR3 protein. The table has over 600,000 distinct CDR3 sequences, roughly 50% seen once; the top ten hold 20% to 30%. This sequence was found in a man aged 35 to 55 in good health. The sequencing sample was made of blood. The gene calls are TRBV9 and TRBJ2-1; 7 bases agree with TRBD1. CDR3 in amino acids: CASSVGTGADYEQFF. The CDR3 DNA reads TGTGCCAGCAGCGTAGGTACAGGGGCGGATTATGAGCAGTTCTTC.